Shown below are 10 T cell receptor beta chains from a single sample sequenced in a study of blood T cell repertoires in COVID-19. Sequencing used immunoSEQ multiplex PCR; TCRdb keeps in-frame clones, though not all of them. Here the sample spans around 260,000 clones, around 87% being singletons. Sequencing was performed on peripheral blood. All receptors derive from a woman aged 60-75 years with COVID-19, enrolled during active disease.

This chain connects TRBV6-1 to TRBJ1-4; TRBD1 matches 9 bases. There are 15 residues in the CDR3. Germline loops: CDR1 MNHNS, CDR2 SASEGT. The J segment lost 1 base and the V segment lost 3 bases, leaving 0 bases of the junction unmatched. The CDR3 DNA reads TGTGCCAGCAGTGAGGACAGGGGAACTAATGAAAAACTGTTTTTT. Residues: CASSEDRGTNEKLFF.

The chain uses TRBV7-9 and TRBJ2-5; 8 bases map to TRBD2. The CDR3 length is 15 residues. The V gene's germline CDR1 is SEHNR and CDR2 FQNEAQ (reference sequence). V was clipped by 5 bases and J by 4 bases; unmatched bases: 9. CDR3 loop: CASSRSGRETETQYF. DNA for the CDR3: TGTGCCAGCAGCAGAAGCGGGAGAGAGACAGAGACCCAGTACTTC.

A single count supports this clone. The V call is TRBV29-1, the J call TRBJ1-1; D unresolved. Germline V gene sequence: CDR1 SQVTM, CDR2 ANQGSEA. The CDR3 consists of 11 residues. Trimming stripped 4 bases from V and 5 bases from J, with 8 bases between. CDR3 protein: CSVAQVTEAFF. In nucleotides, the CDR3 is TGCAGCGTTGCCCAGGTTACTGAAGCTTTCTTT.

The chain links TRBV6-5 to TRBJ2-7; 12 bases align to TRBD1. The V gene end was trimmed by 10 bases and the J gene end by 6 bases; junction bases not matched to a gene: 7. Germline assignment: CDR1 MNHEY and CDR2 SVGAGI. The CDR3 runs 13 residues. The CDR3 is CATTRDRGLEQYF. CDR3 bases: TGTGCCACCACTCGGGACAGGGGGCTCGAGCAGTACTTC.

The chain carries TRBV18 and TRBJ2-7, with TRBD2 matching over 7 bases. There are 14 residues in the CDR3. V trimming: 3 bases; J trimming: 4 bases; junction bases outside the gene matches: 6. In germline, CDR1 is KGHSH, CDR2 LQKENI. The CDR3 loop is CASSPGGSRYEQYF. CDR3 sequence (DNA): TGTGCCAGCTCACCGGGCGGGAGTAGATACGAGCAGTACTTC.

The chain joins TRBV2 to TRBJ2-7, with TRBD2 matching over 7 bases. The CDR3 has 17 residues. V dropped 6 bases and J dropped 3; count of bases not matched to a gene: 17. CDR1 SNHLY and CDR2 FYNNEI come from the germline V gene. The CDR3 sequence: CASRRSGFGRESYEQYF. In DNA form, the CDR3 reads TGTGCCAGCAGACGGTCGGGGTTTGGGCGGGAGAGCTACGAGCAGTACTTC.

This chain joins TRBV3-1 (or the pseudogene TRBV3-2) and TRBJ2-5; D might be TRBD2 (5 bases). Trimming left V 0 bases short and J 5 bases short, with 19 bases between. Germline values: CDR1 LGHDT, CDR2 YNNKEL (reference sequence). This CDR3 has 17 amino acids. The CDR3 loop reads CASSQDSGSPVAETQYF. For the CDR3, the DNA is TGTGCCAGCAGCCAAGATTCGGGGAGCCCGGTGGCTGAGACCCAGTACTTC.

This clone came up once. The chain is built from TRBV19 and TRBJ2-3; D not resolved. Trimming left V 5 bases short and J 4 bases short, with 7 bases between. Germline loops: CDR1 LNHDA, CDR2 SQIVND (reference sequence). The CDR3 covers 12 residues. DNA for the CDR3: TGTGCCAGTAGTGGAGTAGCAGATACGCAGTATTTT. It translates to CASSGVADTQYF.

This chain links TRBV2 with TRBJ1-5; 7 positions match TRBD1. CDR1 is SNHLY, CDR2 FYNNEI, per germline. V was pared by 6 bases and J by 3 bases, with 8 bases of the junction left unmatched. The CDR3 contains 15 residues. The CDR3 region has the DNA TGTGCCAGCAGCGCCAGACAGGGTGACAATCAGCCCCAGCATTTT. As protein: CASSARQGDNQPQHF.

V usage is TRBV30 and J usage is TRBJ2-7, with a tentative D call TRBD1 (5 bases). Per germline, CDR1 GTSNPN and CDR2 SVGIG (reference sequence). CDR3 length equals 12 residues. V lost 4 bases and J 6 bases, leaving 13 bases between the germline ends. The CDR3 spells CAWNYLGVEQYF. The CDR3, as DNA: TGTGCCTGGAATTACCTAGGGGTCGAGCAGTACTTC.